These 27 T cell receptor beta chains share one sample of origin, sequenced in a study of T-cell memory formation after mild COVID-19. MiXCR was run by TCRdb on the 5' RACE reads, yielding one entry per CDR3 protein. The sample has around 250,000 distinct CDR3 sequences; roughly 9.4% are singletons. Sequenced: PBMCs or a T cell subset sorted from them (not recorded which). Receptor source: a man younger than 35 who had mild COVID-19 (a few samples of this study predate the infection). Cell type and time point are not known.

This clonotype was seen many times. The chain has TRBV3-1 and TRBJ1-5; D remains ambiguous. Germline-derived CDR1 and CDR2 are LGHDT and YNNKEL (reference sequence). Trimming removed 1 base at V and 2 bases at J, with 3 bases between. This CDR3 spans 13 amino acids. The CDR3 DNA reads as TGTGCCAGCAGCCAAGTTGGCAATCAGCCCCAGCATTTT. Translating gives CASSQVGNQPQHF. The complete variable domain, with remaining parts taken from reference TRBV3-1 and TRBJ1-5, reads DTAVSQTPKYLVTQMGNDKSIKCEQNLGHDTMYWYKQDSKKFLKIMFSYNNKELIINETVPNRFSPKSPDKAHLNLHINSLELGDSAVYFCASSQVGNQPQHFGDGTRLSIL.

J is TRBJ2-2 and V is TRBV7-9, with D unresolved. V lost 11 bases and J lost 2, with 18 bases in between. This CDR3 spans 15 amino acids. Per the germline V gene, CDR1 is SEHNR and CDR2 is FQNEAQ (reference sequence). CDR3 DNA sequence: TGTGCCCCCAGCTTAGGCCAGGCCAACACCGGGGAGCTGTTTTTT. Translated, it gives CAPSLGQANTGELFF.

In its sample, this clonotype was seen a few times. The rearrangement links TRBV15 to TRBJ2-7; no firm D call. V was clipped by 1 base and J by 5 bases, with 6 bases between them. The length of the CDR3 is 12 residues. Germline assignment: CDR1 LNHNV and CDR2 YYDKDF (reference sequence). The CDR3 loop reads CATSRVGDEQYF. The CDR3, as DNA: TGTGCCACCAGCAGAGTTGGGGACGAGCAGTACTTC. The entire variable domain, with the rest obtained from reference TRBV15 and TRBJ2-7, is as follows: DAMVIQNPRYQVTQFGKPVTLSCSQTLNHNVMYWYQQKSSQAPKLLFHYYDKDFNNEADTPDNFQSRRPNTSFCFLDIRSPGLGDTAMYLCATSRVGDEQYFGPGTRLTVT.

This clonotype came up many times. The chain's CDR3 is CASSPTSGGPGVETQYF. The CDR3 DNA reads TGTGCCAGCAGCCCGACTAGCGGGGGCCCGGGGGTAGAGACCCAGTACTTC. The J gene is TRBJ2-5, the V gene TRBV12-3 or TRBV12-4; 12 bases are shared with TRBD2. The CDR3 length is 17 residues. J gave up 4 bases and V 6 bases, and 12 bases lay outside the gene matches.

At least ten counts were recorded for this clonotype. This sequence joins TRBV5-5 and TRBJ2-1; TRBD2 matches at 12 bases. The length of the CDR3 is 16 residues. V lost 5 bases to trimming and J lost 3 bases; unmatched junction nucleotides: 6. Germline CDR1 SGHKS, CDR2 YYEKEE (reference sequence). The CDR3 nucleotides are TGTGCCAGCAGTTTTACTAGCGGGGGGTACTACAATGAGCAGTTCTTC. Its protein is CASSFTSGGYYNEQFF.

This clonotype was seen a handful of times. The chain joins TRBV7-6 to TRBJ2-3; D is ambiguous. Trimming removed 3 bases from V and 1 base from J, with 17 bases in between. The germline V gene encodes CDR1 SGHVS and CDR2 FNYEAQ. The CDR3 has 17 residues. The CDR3: CASSFGRARPRTDTQYF. CDR3 DNA: TGTGCCAGCAGCTTTGGCCGTGCGCGGCCCCGCACAGATACGCAGTATTTT.

This clonotype appeared a few times. The V call is TRBV12-3 or TRBV12-4, the J call TRBJ2-2; 7 bases agree with TRBD1. This CDR3 is 17 amino acids long. The junction had 11 bases not matched to a gene; V was cut back by 2 bases and J by 5 bases. CDR3 nucleotides: TGTGCCAGCAGTTTACGTCACAGGGGTTACTTAACCGGGGAGCTGTTTTTT. It specifies CASSLRHRGYLTGELFF.

Here the CDR3 reads CASFGTETTNTGELFF. The DNA of the CDR3 is TGTGCCAGCTTTGGGACCGAGACAACGAACACCGGGGAGCTGTTTTTT. The chain is built from TRBV7-8 and TRBJ2-2, with D perhaps given as TRBD1 or TRBD2 (5 bases each). V was pared by 8 bases and J by 0 bases, with 16 bases between. This CDR3 is 16 amino acids long. CDR1 and CDR2 from the germline V gene are SGHVS and FQNEAQ.

This clonotype has just a few counts. J is TRBJ2-7 and V is TRBV27; TRBD2 matches at 11 bases. Germline lookup yields CDR1 MNHEY and CDR2 SMNVEV (reference sequence). This CDR3 comprises 15 residues. V dropped 5 bases and J dropped 3; count of bases not matched to a gene: 6. CDR3 sequence: CASSPLAGVLYEQYV. As DNA, the CDR3 is TGTGCCAGCAGTCCACTAGCGGGGGTCCTCTACGAGCAGTACGTC.

This clonotype was seen more than once but under ten times. This sequence joins TRBV20-1 and TRBJ2-4, with D possibly TRBD1 on 6 matching bases. V was cut by 0 bases and J by 8 bases, with 14 bases left in between. The CDR3 spans 14 residues. In germline, CDR1 is DFQATT, CDR2 SNEGSKA (reference sequence). Here the CDR3 DNA reads TGCAGTGCTAGAGACAGGGGTTATTCGGACATTCAGTACTTC. The encoded protein is CSARDRGYSDIQYF.

This chain links TRBV3-1 with TRBJ1-6; D is ambiguous. Germline CDR1 LGHDT, CDR2 YNNKEL (reference sequence). Trimming pared 6 bases from V and 8 bases from J, leaving 8 bases between. The CDR3 is made up of 12 amino acids. The DNA of the CDR3 is TGTGCCAGCAGGAAACCGGATTCACCCCTCCACTTT. Its translation is CASRKPDSPLHF.

This clonotype turned up a few times. V and J are TRBV27 and TRBJ1-1; D gene uncertain. V was cut by 6 bases and J by 3 bases, with 8 bases left in between. Germline loops: CDR1 MNHEY, CDR2 SMNVEV (reference sequence). The CDR3 sequence is 12 residues long. CDR3 DNA sequence: TGTGCCAGCAGGGGGTGGGACACTGAAGCTTTCTTT. Protein product: CASRGWDTEAFF.

This clonotype was observed a few times. The gene calls are TRBV18 and TRBJ2-7; 7 bases line up with TRBD1. The CDR3 contains 14 residues. The germline CDR1 and CDR2 sequences are KGHSH and LQKENI. Unmatched junction bases numbered 4, after V lost 0 bases and J lost 5 bases. CDR3 residues: CASSPPTGLHEQYV. CDR3 nucleotides: TGTGCCAGCTCACCACCGACAGGGTTACACGAGCAGTACGTC.

This clonotype came up many times. The V and J genes are TRBV5-1 and TRBJ2-3; D is possibly TRBD1 or TRBD2 (5 bases each). CDR3 length: 14 amino acids. Germline CDR1 and CDR2: SGHRS and YFSETQ. V lost 2 bases and J lost 1, with 8 bases in between. CDR3 coding DNA: TGCGCCAGCAGCTTCGGGGCGGGCACAGATACGCAGTATTTT. Translated: CASSFGAGTDTQYF.

This rearrangement joins TRBV5-4 to TRBJ2-2; the D call may be TRBD1 or TRBD2 (5 bases each). The germline CDR1 and CDR2 sequences are SGHNT and YYREEE (reference sequence). Trimming pared 0 bases from V and 6 bases from J, leaving 9 bases between. This CDR3 comprises 14 residues. CDR3 residues: CASSLEWGSGELFF. The CDR3 coding sequence is TGTGCCAGCAGCTTGGAGTGGGGGTCCGGGGAGCTGTTTTTT.

The chain combines TRBV24-1 with TRBJ2-2; the D is unclear. Germline loops: CDR1 KGHDR, CDR2 SFDVKD. Between the trimmed V and J ends, which lost 2 bases and 0 bases, there was a span of 9 bases. The CDR3 has 16 amino acids. The CDR3 DNA sequence: TGTGCCACCAGTGATTGGGCAGTGTCGAACACCGGGGAGCTGTTTTTT. Translating it yields CATSDWAVSNTGELFF.

This clonotype was observed a few times. The rearrangement uses TRBV2 and TRBJ1-1; TRBD1 might be the D (6 bases). This CDR3 region has 11 residues. The V end lost 6 bases, the J end lost 8 bases, and 10 bases lay between the germline ends. Looked up from germline, CDR1 is SNHLY and CDR2 is FYNNEI. CDR3 in amino acids: CASRQGREAFF. The CDR3 DNA sequence: TGTGCCAGCAGACAGGGAAGAGAAGCTTTCTTT.

This clonotype came up a few times. V and J are TRBV6-2 or TRBV6-3 and TRBJ2-1; the match to TRBD2 covers 7 bases. The V and J ends lost 0 bases and 3 bases, in that order; junction bases with no gene match: 5. The CDR3 covers 16 residues. The V gene's germline CDR1 is MNHEY and CDR2 SVGEGT. The CDR3 here is CASSYSYGGFYNEQFF. CDR3 in DNA: TGTGCCAGCAGTTACTCGTACGGGGGGTTCTACAATGAGCAGTTCTTC.

The chain combines TRBV20-1 with TRBJ1-4, with D unclear. Germline V lookup: CDR1 DFQATT, CDR2 SNEGSKA (reference sequence). This CDR3 contains 13 residues. V shed 0 bases and J shed 4 bases, with 6 bases lying between them. DNA of the CDR3: TGCAGTGCTAGAGATCTTAGTAATGAAAAACTGTTTTTT. Translating gives CSARDLSNEKLFF.

At least ten counts were recorded for this clonotype. The V and J genes are TRBV4-1 and TRBJ2-3; tentatively, D is TRBD2 (6 bases). The CDR3 has 16 residues. The V end was cut by 6 bases, the J end by 3 bases, with 19 bases between. The V gene's germline CDR1 is MGHRA and CDR2 YSYEKL. In nucleotides, the CDR3 is TGCGCCAGCAGACCACAGTCGGGGGTATGGACAGATACGCAGTATTTT. Protein product: CASRPQSGVWTDTQYF.

This clonotype was counted only a few times. For the CDR3, the DNA is TGCGCCAGCGGCCCGGGACAGGGGAGATCACCCCTCCACTTT. Translation: CASGPGQGRSPLHF. The chain combines TRBV5-1 with TRBJ1-6; 10 bases agree with TRBD1. Germline trimming cut 7 bases from V and 10 bases from J; bases unmatched to any gene: 8. The CDR3 is 14 amino acids. Per germline, CDR1 SGHRS and CDR2 YFSETQ.

V is TRBV7-6 and J is TRBJ2-1; 12 bases align to TRBD2. Germline assignment: CDR1 SGHVS and CDR2 FNYEAQ. V was pared by 5 bases and J by 4 bases, with 9 bases of the junction left unmatched. CDR3 length: 17 amino acids. This CDR3 reads CASSPRTSGAGYNEQFF. The CDR3 bases are TGTGCCAGCAGCCCGCGGACTAGCGGGGCAGGATACAATGAGCAGTTCTTC.

This clonotype was recorded a few times. This rearrangement joins TRBV9 to TRBJ2-1; 8 bases align to TRBD2. V trimming: 0 bases; J trimming: 9 bases; junction bases outside the gene matches: 8. This CDR3 has 15 residues. Germline-derived CDR1 and CDR2 are SGDLS and YYNGEE. CDR3 protein: CASSVDGRGAGEQFF. The CDR3 nucleotides read TGTGCCAGCAGCGTAGACGGGCGGGGGGCTGGTGAGCAGTTCTTC. The full variable domain, in which reference TRBV9 and TRBJ2-1 provide the parts outside the CDR3, is DSGVTQTPKHLITATGQRVTLRCSPRSGDLSVYWYQQSLDQGLQFLIQYYNGEERAKGNILERFSAQQFPDLHSELNLSSLELGDSALYFCASSVDGRGAGEQFFGPGTRLTVL.

This clonotype has at least ten counts. The J gene is TRBJ2-5, the V gene TRBV28; tentative D call: TRBD2 (6 bases). CDR3 size: 15 residues. V was clipped by 2 bases and J by 4 bases, with 14 bases between them. Germline V gene data show CDR1 as MDHEN and CDR2 as SYDVKM. In DNA form, the CDR3 reads TGTGCCAGCAGTTTACCCCGGGGTAGCGGAGAGACCCAGTACTTC. It codes for CASSLPRGSGETQYF. The whole variable domain, filled in from reference TRBV28 and TRBJ2-5, reads DVKVTQSSRYLVKRTGEKVFLECVQDMDHENMFWYRQDPGLGLRLIYFSYDVKMKEKGDIPEGYSVSREKKERFSLILESASTNQTSMYLCASSLPRGSGETQYFGPGTRLLVL.

This clonotype was recorded a few times. The gene calls are TRBV2 and TRBJ2-3; D possibly uses TRBD1 or TRBD2 (6 bases each). Germline CDR1 is SNHLY and CDR2 is FYNNEI. There are 14 residues in the CDR3. The ends were cut back, 7 bases at V and 0 bases at J, with 11 bases in the middle. The CDR3 spells CASTPGASTDTQYF. The CDR3 bases are TGTGCCAGCACTCCGGGGGCTAGCACAGATACGCAGTATTTT.

In this sample, this clonotype turned up once. The chain combines TRBV29-1 with TRBJ1-1; D gene unclear. CDR1 SQVTM and CDR2 ANQGSEA come from the germline V gene. Trimming removed 2 bases from V and 3 bases from J, with 7 bases in between. This CDR3 comprises 12 residues. Here the CDR3 DNA reads TGCAGCGTTGAACTCTCCTACACTGAAGCTTTCTTT. Residues: CSVELSYTEAFF. The whole variable domain, remainder taken from reference TRBV29-1 and TRBJ1-1, is SAVISQKPSRDICQRGTSLTIQCQVDSQVTMMFWYRQQPGQSLTLIATANQGSEATYESGFVIDKFPISRPNLTFSTLTVSNMSPEDSSIYLCSVELSYTEAFFGQGTRLTVV.

This clonotype was observed a few times. This chain connects TRBV7-2 to TRBJ1-2; D unresolved. The CDR3 length is 15 residues. With 2 bases removed from V and 3 bases from J, the gap between germline ends came to 13 bases. CDR1 and CDR2 from the germline V gene are SGHTA and FQGNSA. In nucleotides, the CDR3 is TGTGCCAGCAGCTTACGGGCAGCCTTCGACTATGGCTACACCTTC. Translation gives CASSLRAAFDYGYTF.